This TCR beta chain was observed in a study of shared clonotypes between healthy human individuals. A note on this clone: Its antigen remains unidentified.

Naive CD8 cells lacked CD45RO and underwent positive selection for CCR7, leaving out terminally differentiated effector memory CD45RA+ cells. Data came from immunoSEQ multiplex PCR; TCRdb stores just in-frame clones and leaves some out. The sample records approximately 740,000 clones, 90% to 95% being singletons. Whole-study findings and limits: Some clonotypes were shared by all four sorted-subset donors, while others were not shared. The non-shared ones had lower generation probabilities than the shared ones.

This CDR3 comprises 14 residues. CDR1 and CDR2 (germline): SGHRS, YFSETQ. The germline V and J ends were trimmed by 0 bases and 7 bases, with 11 bases remaining between them. The V call is TRBV5-1, the J call TRBJ2-1, with a possible D match to TRBD1 (6 bases). Sequencing was carried out using naive CD8+ T cells sorted from blood. The sequence derives from a man aged 25 to 40 in good health. For the CDR3, the DNA is TGCGCCAGCAGCTTGGGGACAGATCTAAATGAGCAGTTCTTC. Protein sequence: CASSLGTDLNEQFF.